The T cell receptor (beta chain) under discussion was sequenced for a study of CD8+ T cells in alopecia areata. This clone was recorded a few times. Germline CDR1 reads DFQATT; CDR2 reads SNEGSKA (reference sequence). V was shortened by 4 bases and J by 6 bases, with 7 bases between the two germline ends. This CDR3 spans 11 amino acids. Extraction of RNA preceded its reverse transcription into cDNA, which served as the sequencing template. Clones were sequenced by immunoSEQ multiplex PCR, and TCRdb holds only the in-frame ones, with some missing. The sample gives some 82,000 clones, roughly half of which show up once; approximately 5.4% is in the top ten.

This chain joins TRBV20-1 and TRBJ2-1; D may be TRBD1 (5 bases). The receptor was isolated from a human donor with alopecia areata. Sequenced input: NKG2D-high CD8+ T cells sorted from blood. The CDR3 coding sequence is TGCAGTGCTACGGACACCAATGAGCAGTTCTTC. Its translation is CSATDTNEQFF.